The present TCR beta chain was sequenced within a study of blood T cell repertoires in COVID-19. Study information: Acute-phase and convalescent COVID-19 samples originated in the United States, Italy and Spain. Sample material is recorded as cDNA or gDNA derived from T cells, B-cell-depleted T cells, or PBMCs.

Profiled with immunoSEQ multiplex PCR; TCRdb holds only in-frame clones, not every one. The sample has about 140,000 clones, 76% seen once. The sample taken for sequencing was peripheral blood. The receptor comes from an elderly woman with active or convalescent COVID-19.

The CDR3 region has the DNA TGTGCCAGCAGCGACTTGAGCTCTGGAAACACCATATATTTT. This codes for CASSDLSSGNTIYF. The chain is built from TRBV9 and TRBJ1-3; no clear D gene. V lost 3 bases and J 0 bases, leaving 7 bases between the germline ends. The CDR3 is 14 amino acids. Germline CDR1 and CDR2: SGDLS and YYNGEE.